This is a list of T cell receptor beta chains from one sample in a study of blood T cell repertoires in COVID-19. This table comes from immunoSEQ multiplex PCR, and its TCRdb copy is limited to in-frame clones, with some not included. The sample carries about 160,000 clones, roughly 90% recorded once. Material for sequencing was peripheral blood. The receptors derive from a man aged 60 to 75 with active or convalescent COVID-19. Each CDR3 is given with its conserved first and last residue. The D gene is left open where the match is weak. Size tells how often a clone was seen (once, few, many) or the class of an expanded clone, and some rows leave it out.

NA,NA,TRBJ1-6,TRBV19,TGTGCCAGTAGTATAGTAAGGGGCACCTACAATTCACCCCTCCACTTT,CASSIVRGTYNSPLHF
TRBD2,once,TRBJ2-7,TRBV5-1,TGCGCCAGCAGCTTGGTAGCGGGGGACACCTACGAGCAGTACTTC,CASSLVAGDTYEQYF
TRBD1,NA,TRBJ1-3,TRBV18,TGTGCCAGCTCACCAATTGGAGGACAGGGGGCTGGAAACACCATATATTTT,CASSPIGGQGAGNTIYF
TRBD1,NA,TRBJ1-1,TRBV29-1,TGCAGCGTTCTCTGGGACAGGGGGTGGGGACGGACTGAAGCTTTCTTT,CSVLWDRGWGRTEAFF
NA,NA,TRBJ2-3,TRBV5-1,TGCGCCAGCAGCCCGGGAGAGGCAGATACGCAGTATTTT,CASSPGEADTQYF
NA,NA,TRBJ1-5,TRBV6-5,TGTGCCAGCAGTTACGACCCAACAGGCAATCAGCCCCAGCATTTT,CASSYDPTGNQPQHF
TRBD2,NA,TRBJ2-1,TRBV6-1,TGTGCCAGCAGCGAAGCGGGACTAGCGGGCTTAAGGGAGCAGTTCTTC,CASSEAGLAGLREQFF
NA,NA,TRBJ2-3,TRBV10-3,TGTGCCATCAGTGAGGGACAAGATACGCAGTATTTT,CAISEGQDTQYF
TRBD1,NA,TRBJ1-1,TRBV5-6,TGTGCCAGCAGCTTATCTGGGCAGGGGGCTCCTGAAGCTTTCTTT,CASSLSGQGAPEAFF
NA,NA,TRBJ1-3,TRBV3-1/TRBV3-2,TGTGCCAGCAGCCAAGTTTTACAGGGAAAGTTGGCTGGAAACACCATATATTTT,CASSQVLQGKLAGNTIYF
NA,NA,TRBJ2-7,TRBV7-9,TGTGCCAGCAGCCCCCGACGGGACGAGCAGTACTTC,CASSPRRDEQYF
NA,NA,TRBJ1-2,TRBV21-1,TGTGCCAGCAGCACTTCCGGGACAGTTAACTATGGCTACACCTTC,CASSTSGTVNYGYTF
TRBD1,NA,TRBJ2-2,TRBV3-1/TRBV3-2,TGTGCCAGCAGCCAAGATCCCTTTGACAGGGGGACCGGGGAGCTGTTTTTT,CASSQDPFDRGTGELFF
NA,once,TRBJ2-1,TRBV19,TGTGCCAGTATTAACGCCGGGGTCAATCGTGAGCAGTTCTTC,CASINAGVNREQFF
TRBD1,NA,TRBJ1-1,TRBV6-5,TGTGCCAGCAGGAGGGGACAGGCGAACACTGAAGCTTTCTTT,CASRRGQANTEAFF
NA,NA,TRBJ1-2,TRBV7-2,TGTGCCAGCAGTCTAAGGGCCGTAGGGGTTAGGAACTATGGCTACACCTTC,CASSLRAVGVRNYGYTF
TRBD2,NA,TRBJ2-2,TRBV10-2,TGCGCCAGCAGAGTAGCGGGAGGAAACGGGGAGCTGTTTTTT,CASRVAGGNGELFF
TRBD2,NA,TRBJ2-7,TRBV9,TGTGCCAGCAGCGTTTCTAGCGGGGGGTCCTTCTACGAGCAGTACTTC,CASSVSSGGSFYEQYF
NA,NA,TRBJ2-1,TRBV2,TGTGCCAGCAGCCGACTCCTGGTGCAGTTCTTC,CASSRLLVQFF
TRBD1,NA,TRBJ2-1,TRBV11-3,TGTGCCAGCAGCGCCGGGACAGGATTGAACAATGAGCAGTTCTTC,CASSAGTGLNNEQFF
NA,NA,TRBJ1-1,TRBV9,TGTGCCAGCAGCCCGAACAGGCTGAACACTGAAGCTTTCTTT,CASSPNRLNTEAFF
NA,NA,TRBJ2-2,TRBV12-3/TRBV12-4,TGTGCCAGCAGTCCAGGGTACACCGGGGAGCTGTTTTTT,CASSPGYTGELFF
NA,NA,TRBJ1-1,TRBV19,TGTGCCAGTAGTCCAGTTGTTGGGCTTGACACTGAAGCTTTCTTT,CASSPVVGLDTEAFF
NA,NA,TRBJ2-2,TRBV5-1,TGCGCCAGCAGCTTGGGGAGCGGAACGAACACCGGGGAGCTGTTTTTT,CASSLGSGTNTGELFF
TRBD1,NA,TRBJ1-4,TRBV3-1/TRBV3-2,TGTGCCAGCAGCGGGCGACAGGGTAGCTTTCCTAATGAAAAACTGTTTTTT,CASSGRQGSFPNEKLFF
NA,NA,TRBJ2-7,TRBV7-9,TGTGCCAGCAGCTTAAGACAGAGGAGCTCCTACGAGCAGTACTTC,CASSLRQRSSYEQYF
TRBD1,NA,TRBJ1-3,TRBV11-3,TGTGCCAGCAGCTTAGAGGACAGGGACTCTGGAAACACCATATATTTT,CASSLEDRDSGNTIYF
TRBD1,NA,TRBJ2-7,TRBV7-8,TGTGCCAGCAGCTACTCGACAGGGGGATCCTACGAGCAGTACTTC,CASSYSTGGSYEQYF
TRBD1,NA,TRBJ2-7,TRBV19,TGTGCCAGTAGTACCCTGACAGGGGCCGATACCTACGAGCAGTACTTC,CASSTLTGADTYEQYF
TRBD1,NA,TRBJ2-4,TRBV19,TGTGCCAGTAGGGACAGGGGGAGCGAAAACATTCAGTACTTC,CASRDRGSENIQYF
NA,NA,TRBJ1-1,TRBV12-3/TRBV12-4,TGTGCCAGCAGTTTAGGGGAGGAAAGGAAAGCTTTCTTT,CASSLGEERKAFF
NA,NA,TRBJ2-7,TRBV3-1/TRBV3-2,TGTGCCAGCAGCCAAGATTGGGGCAGGGCAATCTCCTACGAGCAGTACTTC,CASSQDWGRAISYEQYF
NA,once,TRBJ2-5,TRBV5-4,TGTGCCAGCAGCTTGGCGCAGAAAGAGACCCAGTACTTC,CASSLAQKETQYF
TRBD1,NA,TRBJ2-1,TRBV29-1,TGCAGCGTTCAAACCCCGACAGGGAGCGTCTACAATGAGCAGTTCTTC,CSVQTPTGSVYNEQFF
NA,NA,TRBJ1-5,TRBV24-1,TGTGCCACTCCCGACTCCACCCTTAGCAATCAGCCCCAGCATTTT,CATPDSTLSNQPQHF
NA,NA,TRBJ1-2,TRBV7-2,TGTGCCAGCAGCTTAGTCCACACAACAAACTATGGCTACACCTTC,CASSLVHTTNYGYTF
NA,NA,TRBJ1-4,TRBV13,TGTGCCAGCAGCTTATCTGACAGGTCAACTAATGAAAAACTGTTTTTT,CASSLSDRSTNEKLFF
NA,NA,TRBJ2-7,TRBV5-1,TGCGCCAGCAGCTTTCGGAATAACGACGGGGAGCAGTACTTC,CASSFRNNDGEQYF
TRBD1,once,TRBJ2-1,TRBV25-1,TGTGCCAGCAGGGGGGGACAGGAATACAATGAGCAGTTCTTC,CASRGGQEYNEQFF
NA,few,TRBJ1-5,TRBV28,TGTGCCAGCAGTTTATCAGGGCCCAATCAGCCCCAGCATTTT,CASSLSGPNQPQHF
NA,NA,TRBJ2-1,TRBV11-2,TGTGCCAGCAGCTTAGATTCAGGGGGGTCCTACAATGAGCAGTTCTTC,CASSLDSGGSYNEQFF
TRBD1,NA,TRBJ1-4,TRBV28,TGTGCCAGCACCCCTCCCCGGACAGGGGTGCTTGAAAAACTGTTTTTT,CASTPPRTGVLEKLFF
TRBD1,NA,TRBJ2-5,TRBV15,TGTGCCACCAGACAGGGGCGATCGGAGACCCAGTACTTC,CATRQGRSETQYF
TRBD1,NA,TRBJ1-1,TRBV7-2,TGTGCCAGCAGCCAAGGGGGCGCGAGGAACACTGAAGCTTTCTTT,CASSQGGARNTEAFF
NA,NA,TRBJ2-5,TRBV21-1,TGTGCCAGCAGCAAAATCCCCCGGACAGAACAAGAGACCCAGTACTTC,CASSKIPRTEQETQYF
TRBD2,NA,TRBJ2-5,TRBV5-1,TGCGCCAGCAGCGTCGGACTAGCGGGGGTAGGGGAGACCCAGTACTTC,CASSVGLAGVGETQYF
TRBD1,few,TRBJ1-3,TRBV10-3,TGTGCCATCAGTGAGGGGGGACAGGGGGTGCGGAACACCATATATTTT,CAISEGGQGVRNTIYF
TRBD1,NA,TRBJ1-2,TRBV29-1,TGCAGCGTTACCCCGACAGGGCCATATGGCTACACCTTC,CSVTPTGPYGYTF
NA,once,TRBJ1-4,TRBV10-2,TGCGCCAGCAGTGATTGGACACCTCGTACTGGAGCAACTAATGAAAAACTGTTTTTT,CASSDWTPRTGATNEKLFF
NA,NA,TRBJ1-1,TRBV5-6,TGTGCCAGCAGGCGACAGGAAGAAGCTTTCTTT,CASRRQEEAFF
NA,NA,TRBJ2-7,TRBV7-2,TGTGCCAGCACCCTGGGAATACTAGGACCCTACGAGCAGTACTTC,CASTLGILGPYEQYF
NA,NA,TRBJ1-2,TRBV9,TGTGCCAGCAGCGCTAAGGGGAATAACTATGGCTACACCTTC,CASSAKGNNYGYTF
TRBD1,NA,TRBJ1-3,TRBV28,TGTGCCAGCAGTCCCATGCGGACAGGAAACTCTGGAAACACCATATATTTT,CASSPMRTGNSGNTIYF
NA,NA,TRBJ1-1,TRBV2,TGTGCCAGCAGCCTCACTCGACAGAACACTGAAGCTTTCTTT,CASSLTRQNTEAFF
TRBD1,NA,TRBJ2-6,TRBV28,TGTGCCAGCAGTTGGACAGGCGCCTCTGGGGCCAACGTCCTGACTTTC,CASSWTGASGANVLTF
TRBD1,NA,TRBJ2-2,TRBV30,TGTGCGCTTGGGACAGCGAACACCGGGGAGCTGTTTTTT,CALGTANTGELFF
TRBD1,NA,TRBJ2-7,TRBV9,TGTGCCAGCAGAGATCGGACAGGGGATATTTACGAGCAGTACTTC,CASRDRTGDIYEQYF
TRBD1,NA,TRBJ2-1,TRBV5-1,TGCGCCAGCAGCGAGGGACAGGGTGCCTACAATGAGCAGTTCTTC,CASSEGQGAYNEQFF
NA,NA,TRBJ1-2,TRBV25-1,TGTGCCAGCAGTGACCGTCGTTTCTTCCGAGGAGGTGGCTACACCTTC,CASSDRRFFRGGGYTF
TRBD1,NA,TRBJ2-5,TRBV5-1,TGCGCCAGCAGCCCGACAGGGGGGAGAGAGACCCAGTACTTC,CASSPTGGRETQYF